What follows is one T cell receptor beta chain and its context. Antigen specificity is unknown. This sample is part of a study of cytomegalovirus exposure and HLA in healthy donors. About the study: Around 86 million unique TCRs, all from HLA-typed donors, were included in an early release of the data.

The study, taken as a whole, reports: Analysis was carried out at a later point, and it linked a missense DCLRE1C variant to TCR beta V- and J-gene trimming. Rates of TCR association differed by HLA locus in a later analysis, with DRB1 highest and HLA-C lowest.

Primers for the PCR totalled 60 Vbeta and 13 Jbeta. Assay used: immunoSEQ multiplex PCR; TCRdb lists only in-frame clones, some missing. The table includes more than 140,000 clones, roughly 82% detected once. Sequenced: PBMCs. This clonotype was obtained from a young man in good health and CMV-seropositive.

The CDR3 sequence is CASSRGTSGQQFF. CDR3 coding DNA: TGCGCCAGCAGCCGAGGGACTAGCGGGCAGCAGTTCTTC. The chain employs TRBV4-1 and TRBJ2-1; 12 bases map to TRBD2. This CDR3 spans 13 amino acids. Germline V gene sequence: CDR1 MGHRA, CDR2 YSYEKL. With V trimmed by 4 bases and J by 11 bases, 3 bases remained unmatched.